The clone carrying this T cell receptor beta chain has a single count. Its specificity is not known. The data belong to a study of vaccination and CD4 T cells after COVID-19. Turning to the study itself: Convalescent donors totaled six males and four females, including two who were Hispanic. Each enrolled participant received a two-dose regimen of either BNT162b2 or mRNA-1273 vaccine.

Specified treatment: approximately nine-day PBMC culture with coronavirus spike peptide pools or control peptides (ViraFEST assay). The assay that was used to sequence DNA from cultured CD4+ T cells was the Oncomine TCR Beta short-read assay. Cultures of CD4+ T cells served as the source for extracting genomic DNA. TCRdb used MiXCR to reprocess the PCR reads, holding one entry per CDR3 protein. The sample shows under 15,000 distinct CDR3 sequences, about 47% of them seen only once. The V gene lost 2 bases and the J gene lost 3 bases, with 1 base spanning the gap. Looked up from germline, CDR1 is MNHEY and CDR2 is SVGAGI. The CDR3 is 11 residues long.

Sequencing was done on a sample of CD4+ T cells from blood, cultured in vitro. V gene TRBV6-5 combines with J gene TRBJ2-5, with D unclear. The receptor's source is a human donor who had recovered from COVID-19. Here the CDR3 DNA reads TGTGCCAGCAGTTACGAAGAGACCCAGTACTTC. Protein sequence: CASSYEETQYF.